The next 13 T cell receptor beta chains were all read from a single sample in a study of neurological immune-mediated disorders. TCRdb re-derived calls from the 5' RACE reads in MiXCR, one entry per CDR3 protein. The repertoire has 70,000 or so distinct CDR3 sequences, roughly 3% of them found once; the top ten carry around 5.2%. Specimen: PBMCs. These receptors were collected from a woman aged 50 to 65 with multiple sclerosis.

This clonotype was counted ten times or more. The chain joins TRBV7-2 to TRBJ1-3; 10 bases are a match to TRBD1. The CDR3 has 16 amino acids. Germline V CDR1 and CDR2: SGHTA, FQGNSA. The junction had 4 bases not matched to a gene; V was cut back by 5 bases and J by 0 bases. CDR3 protein: CASSKTGGLSGNTIYF. The CDR3 nucleotides are TGTGCCAGCAGCAAGACAGGGGGCCTCTCTGGAAACACCATATATTTT.

The CDR3 DNA is TGTGCCAGCAGTTACTCGTGGCCTTTACGCTACGAGCAGTACTTC. Its protein is CASSYSWPLRYEQYF. The chain combines TRBV6-5 with TRBJ2-7, with no clear D. The CDR3 runs 15 residues. Germline V CDR1 and CDR2: MNHEY, SVGAGI. V shed 0 bases and J shed 3 bases, with 12 bases lying between them.

In its sample, this clonotype was seen a few times. A read error is possible here, since a much larger clone lies one base away. The V call is TRBV5-1, the J call TRBJ2-1; no definite D call. V lost 3 bases, J lost 12 bases, and 19 bases lay in between. The germline CDR1 and CDR2 sequences are SGHRS and YFSETQ. This CDR3 contains 14 residues. For the CDR3, the DNA is TGCGCCAGCAGCTCCCTTGGGCAGCTTCATGCGCAGTTCTTC. It encodes CASSSLGQLHAQFF.

Many counts were recorded for this clonotype. A junction boundary mismatches the germline segment, possibly from a read error. The chain carries TRBV20-1 and TRBJ2-3; maybe TRBD2 (6 bases). The CDR3 sequence is 13 residues long. Per germline, CDR1 DFQATT and CDR2 SNEGSKA (reference sequence). The CDR3 is CSANAGSTDTQYF. The CDR3 DNA is TGCAGCGCTAATGCGGGAAGCACAGATACGCAGTATTTT.

About this clonotype itself: A read error may account for a junction end that differs from germline. The J gene is TRBJ2-1, the V gene TRBV20-1, with D tentatively TRBD1 (5 bases). Germline lookup yields CDR1 DFQATT and CDR2 SNEGSKA (reference sequence). The CDR3 sequence is 16 residues long. CDR3 in amino acids: CCANNQIVKGLNEQFF. DNA of the CDR3: TGCTGTGCTAACAATCAAATTGTAAAGGGGTTAAATGAGCAGTTCTTC.

This clonotype is medium-sized in the sample. The rearrangement links TRBV29-1 to TRBJ1-2; TRBD1 agrees at 7 bases. The germline V gene has CDR1 SQVTM and CDR2 ANQGSEA. The CDR3 is 10 residues long. Trimming removed 3 bases from V and 12 bases from J; junction bases left unmatched: 4. CDR3 coding DNA: TGCAGCGTTGATGAACAGGGGAACACCTTC. This encodes CSVDEQGNTF.

At least ten counts were recorded for this clonotype. V and J are TRBV28 and TRBJ2-7; 7 nucleotides line up with TRBD2. The CDR3 has 14 residues. CDR1 is MDHEN, CDR2 SYDVKM, per germline. Trimming removed 3 bases from V and 2 bases from J; junction bases left unmatched: 4. CDR3 bases: TGTGCCAGCAGTTTCGGGGGGACCACCTACGAGCAGTACGTC. Protein: CASSFGGTTYEQYV.

At least ten counts were recorded for this clonotype. This sequence joins TRBV7-9 and TRBJ1-6; TRBD1 might be the D (5 bases). Per germline, CDR1 SEHNR and CDR2 FQNEAQ (reference sequence). Deletions cut 4 bases from V and 8 bases from J, with 9 bases between. This CDR3 is 13 amino acids long. The CDR3 DNA reads as TGTGCCAGCAGCTCGCAAGGGGATTCACCCCTCCACTTT. This encodes CASSSQGDSPLHF. The full variable domain, completed using reference TRBV7-9 and TRBJ1-6, is DTGVSQNPRHKITKRGQNVTFRCDPISEHNRLYWYRQTLGQGPEFLTYFQNEAQLEKSRLLSDRFSAERPKGSFSTLEIQRTEQGDSAMYLCASSSQGDSPLHFGNGTRLTVT.

This clonotype was observed at least ten times. The J gene is TRBJ2-1, the V gene TRBV25-1; 9 nucleotides line up with TRBD2. Germline V gene sequence: CDR1 MGHDK, CDR2 SYGVNS. This CDR3 is 18 amino acids long. V gave up 4 bases and J gave up 2 bases; unmatched junction bases: 12. CDR3 bases: TGTGCCAGCAGTGGGGCGGGAGGGCCGGGTAAAGCCTACAATGAGCAGTTCTTC. Protein: CASSGAGGPGKAYNEQFF.

In its sample, this clonotype was seen many times. The chain is built from TRBV7-2 and TRBJ1-1; D possibly corresponds to TRBD1 (6 bases). The CDR3 has 14 residues. V lost 6 bases and J 3 bases, leaving 14 bases between the germline ends. CDR1 is SGHTA and CDR2 is FQGNSA in the germline V gene. CDR3 sequence reads: CASSYTGWDTEAFF. In DNA, the CDR3 is TGTGCCAGCAGTTATACAGGGTGGGACACTGAAGCTTTCTTT.

This clonotype was found many times. The chain combines TRBV7-2 with TRBJ2-3, with TRBD1 matching 10 bases. The V segment lost 6 bases and the J segment 3 bases; nucleotides outside the gene matches: 3. The germline gives CDR1 SGHTA, CDR2 FQGNSA. The CDR3 is 14 amino acids. This chain's CDR3 is CASRDRGPTDTQYF. The CDR3 bases are TGTGCCAGCAGAGACAGGGGGCCGACAGATACGCAGTATTTT.

In this sample, this clonotype turned up many times. The DNA of the CDR3 is TGTGCCAGCAGCTTGGGGCGGGGGCGATACAATGAGCAGTTCTTC. Protein sequence: CASSLGRGRYNEQFF. J is TRBJ2-1 and V is TRBV7-6; a possible D gene is TRBD2 (7 bases). The CDR3 runs to 15 residues. With 3 bases removed from V and 4 bases from J, the gap between germline ends came to 13 bases. Looked up from germline, CDR1 is SGHVS and CDR2 is FNYEAQ. The variable domain in full, completed from reference TRBV7-6 and TRBJ2-1, reads GAGVSQSPRYKVTKRGQDVALRCDPISGHVSLYWYRQALGQGPEFLTYFNYEAQQDKSGLPNDRFSAERPEGSISTLTIQRTEQRDSAMYRCASSLGRGRYNEQFFGPGTRLTVL.

The rearrangement joins TRBV7-2 to TRBJ2-3, with D possibly matching TRBD2 (6 bases). There are 12 residues in the CDR3. Between the trimmed V and J ends, which lost 10 bases and 2 bases, there was a span of 10 bases. Germline lookup yields CDR1 SGHTA and CDR2 FQGNSA. CDR3 sequence reads: CATRGDTDTQYF. CDR3 sequence (DNA): TGTGCCACCCGCGGGGACACAGATACGCAGTATTTT.